This T cell receptor beta chain was identified in a study of T cell responses to AZD1222 COVID-19 vaccine. At the level of the study: Second-dose intervals near 4 or 12 weeks were combined. Study conclusions and caveats: Spike-specific TCR breadth and depth grew following two AZD1222 doses. Repertoires were obtained solely post-peak T cell response. Among spike-specific TCRs, nearly half reportedly target unmutated variant regions.

Losses at the gene ends were 3 bases for V and 3 bases for J; bases not matched to a gene: 2. The CDR3 is 14 residues long. Per the germline V gene, CDR1 is LGHDT and CDR2 is YNNKEL (reference sequence). Note on this clone: Its target is not known.

The table came from immunoSEQ multiplex PCR; TCRdb's copy has only in-frame clones and leaves some out. This table holds around 130,000 clones, more than 80% found once. V gene TRBV3-1 (or the pseudogene TRBV3-2) combines with J gene TRBJ1-3; 7 bases are shared with TRBD1. The sequenced sample was peripheral blood, obtained on day 0 of AZD1222 vaccination. The receptor was derived from an adult in good health. The CDR3 DNA reads as TGTGCCAGCAGCCATGACAGGGTTGGAAACACCATATATTTT. Amino acid sequence: CASSHDRVGNTIYF.